Listed below are T cell receptor beta chains from one sample, sequenced in a study of cytomegalovirus exposure and HLA in healthy donors. Clones were read by immunoSEQ multiplex PCR, and TCRdb kept only the in-frame ones, dropping some. The table lists roughly 56,000 clones, around 87% of them singletons. The sequencing input was PBMCs. These receptors originate from a young man in good health and CMV-seronegative. Both conserved end residues are part of each CDR3. Fields, in order: J gene, V gene, D gene, clone size, CDR3 DNA, CDR3 protein. The D gene is left open where the match is weak. A clone size is listed for some rows: how often the clone was seen (once, few, many), or a class if it is expanded.

J gene: TRBJ1-5
V gene: TRBV5-6
D gene: TRBD1
clone size: NA
CDR3 DNA: TGTGCCAGCAGCGGGACAGGAGGCAATCAGCCCCAGCATTTT
CDR3 protein: CASSGTGGNQPQHF

J gene: TRBJ2-7
V gene: TRBV27
D gene: NA
clone size: NA
CDR3 DNA: TGTGCCAGCAGTTTATCTTCCTTCTACGAGCAGTACTTC
CDR3 protein: CASSLSSFYEQYF

J gene: TRBJ2-5
V gene: TRBV28
D gene: NA
clone size: once
CDR3 DNA: TGTGCCAGCAGTTTATATGACACATGGGAGACCCAGTACTTC
CDR3 protein: CASSLYDTWETQYF

J gene: TRBJ1-2
V gene: TRBV6-5
D gene: NA
clone size: NA
CDR3 DNA: TGTGCCAGCAGTTACTCCAGGGGAGGGGAGGGCTACACCTTC
CDR3 protein: CASSYSRGGEGYTF

J gene: TRBJ2-5
V gene: TRBV6-6
D gene: TRBD1
clone size: NA
CDR3 DNA: TGTGCCAGCAGTCTCGGGACAGGGAGGGAGACCCAGTACTTC
CDR3 protein: CASSLGTGRETQYF

J gene: TRBJ2-1
V gene: TRBV5-6
D gene: NA
clone size: NA
CDR3 DNA: TGTGCCAGCAGCTTGGTACCCGGTGAGCAGTTCTTC
CDR3 protein: CASSLVPGEQFF

J gene: TRBJ1-1
V gene: TRBV30
D gene: NA
clone size: NA
CDR3 DNA: TGTGCCTGGAGGTCCCAGGGGCCGAACACTGAAGCTTTCTTT
CDR3 protein: CAWRSQGPNTEAFF

J gene: TRBJ1-1
V gene: TRBV11-1
D gene: NA
clone size: NA
CDR3 DNA: TGTGCCAGCAGCTTAGCAGGGAGGAACACTGAAGCTTTCTTT
CDR3 protein: CASSLAGRNTEAFF

J gene: TRBJ1-1
V gene: TRBV11-2
D gene: NA
clone size: NA
CDR3 DNA: TGTGCCAGCAGCTTCCGGAGGGTGGGAGCCCCTGAAGCTTTCTTT
CDR3 protein: CASSFRRVGAPEAFF

J gene: TRBJ2-5
V gene: TRBV27
D gene: TRBD1
clone size: NA
CDR3 DNA: TGTGCCAGCAGTTTATTCCCGACAGGGCAAGAGACCCAGTACTTC
CDR3 protein: CASSLFPTGQETQYF

J gene: TRBJ2-7
V gene: TRBV11-3
D gene: NA
clone size: NA
CDR3 DNA: TGTGCCAGCAGCTTTGGCAGAACCTACGAGCAGTACTTC
CDR3 protein: CASSFGRTYEQYF

J gene: TRBJ2-7
V gene: TRBV29-1
D gene: TRBD1
clone size: NA
CDR3 DNA: TGCAGCGTCGCCGGGACAGGCTACGAGCAGTACTTC
CDR3 protein: CSVAGTGYEQYF

J gene: TRBJ2-7
V gene: TRBV30
D gene: NA
clone size: NA
CDR3 DNA: TGTGCCTGGAGGGGAGGAACCCCCTACGAGCAGTACTTC
CDR3 protein: CAWRGGTPYEQYF

J gene: TRBJ1-4
V gene: TRBV10-3
D gene: NA
clone size: NA
CDR3 DNA: TGTGCCATCTCAGTTGCAACTAATGAAAAACTGTTTTTT
CDR3 protein: CAISVATNEKLFF

J gene: TRBJ1-2
V gene: TRBV6-1
D gene: TRBD1
clone size: NA
CDR3 DNA: TGTGCCAGCAGTTCGACAGGGGGGAACTATGGCTACACCTTC
CDR3 protein: CASSSTGGNYGYTF

J gene: TRBJ1-1
V gene: TRBV7-9
D gene: NA
clone size: NA
CDR3 DNA: TGTGCCAGCATTACAGGATCGTACACTGAAGCTTTCTTT
CDR3 protein: CASITGSYTEAFF

J gene: TRBJ2-2
V gene: TRBV7-6
D gene: NA
clone size: NA
CDR3 DNA: TGTGCCAGCAGCTTAGAATCCGGGGCCGGGGAGCTGTTTTTT
CDR3 protein: CASSLESGAGELFF

J gene: TRBJ1-6
V gene: TRBV5-1
D gene: NA
clone size: NA
CDR3 DNA: TGCGCCAGCAGCTTGGTTTCGCGGGTTTCACCCCTCCACTTT
CDR3 protein: CASSLVSRVSPLHF

J gene: TRBJ2-7
V gene: TRBV29-1
D gene: NA
clone size: NA
CDR3 DNA: TGCAGCGTTCAAACCAGAGGGGAGCAGTACTTC
CDR3 protein: CSVQTRGEQYF

J gene: TRBJ2-5
V gene: TRBV5-6
D gene: NA
clone size: NA
CDR3 DNA: TGTGCCAGCAGCTTGGTGAGGGAGACCCAGTACTTC
CDR3 protein: CASSLVRETQYF